The 8 T cell receptor beta chains in this list originate from one sample, sequenced in a study of blood T cell repertoires in COVID-19. Assay used: immunoSEQ multiplex PCR; TCRdb lists only in-frame clones, some missing. This table has roughly 240,000 clones, 75% to 90% appearing once. Sequenced input: peripheral blood. All receptors derive from a woman in her 30s who had recovered from COVID-19.

This chain joins TRBV10-2 and TRBJ1-1; D not certain. Germline V gives CDR1 WSHSY, CDR2 SAAADI. The CDR3 has 12 amino acids. The V end was cut by 6 bases, the J end by 7 bases, with 12 bases between. As DNA, the CDR3 is TGCGCCAGCAGGGCCGGACTTGTTGAAGCTTTCTTT. Its protein product is CASRAGLVEAFF.

This sequence joins TRBV10-3 and TRBJ1-2; a weak D match, TRBD1 (6 bases). Germline CDR1 and CDR2: ENHRY and SYGVKD. CDR3 length: 16 residues. Trimming left V 3 bases short and J 7 bases short, with 21 bases between. The CDR3 coding sequence is TGTGCCATCAGTGACCCTCGGGGGGGGGCTACTGGTGGCTACACCTTC. This codes for CAISDPRGGATGGYTF.

The chain carries TRBV6-1 and TRBJ2-5, with D perhaps TRBD2 (6 bases). Per germline, CDR1 MNHNS and CDR2 SASEGT. Trimming stripped 4 bases from V and 5 bases from J, with 20 bases between. The CDR3 has 16 amino acids. Written as DNA, the CDR3 is TGTGCCAGCAGTGGTCCGGGACTCCACCTTGTTGAGACCCAGTACTTC. This codes for CASSGPGLHLVETQYF.

The V gene is TRBV19, the J gene TRBJ1-5; possible D gene TRBD1, 6 bases. The V gene lost 3 bases and the J gene lost 2 bases, with 14 bases spanning the gap. The CDR3 covers 16 residues. In germline, CDR1 is LNHDA, CDR2 SQIVND (reference sequence). For the CDR3, the DNA is TGTGCCAGTAGTATCGCAACAGGGACCCGCAATCAGCCCCAGCATTTT. This codes for CASSIATGTRNQPQHF.

V gene TRBV5-1 combines with J gene TRBJ2-1; the match to TRBD2 covers 13 bases. V shed 4 bases and J 8 bases; nucleotides not matched to a gene: 12. This CDR3 is built from 17 residues. The germline V gene encodes CDR1 SGHRS and CDR2 YFSETQ. The CDR3 reads CASSPTPTSGGADEQFF. The CDR3 nucleotides are TGCGCCAGCAGCCCCACCCCAACTAGCGGGGGGGCGGATGAGCAGTTCTTC.

The V gene is TRBV5-5, the J gene TRBJ1-2; TRBD1 aligns across 11 bases. The germline gives CDR1 SGHKS, CDR2 YYEKEE (reference sequence). The V segment lost 4 bases and the J segment 6 bases; nucleotides outside the gene matches: 8. This CDR3 is built from 15 residues. CDR3 protein: CASSGRTGGGDGYTF. In nucleotides, the CDR3 is TGTGCCAGCAGCGGACGGACAGGGGGCGGGGATGGCTACACCTTC.

The chain uses TRBV3-1 (or the pseudogene TRBV3-2) and TRBJ2-2; TRBD2 matches 16 bases. CDR3 size: 19 residues. The germline V gene has CDR1 LGHDT and CDR2 YNNKEL (reference sequence). J lost 0 bases, V lost 2 bases, and 3 bases had no gene match. Here the CDR3 DNA reads TGTGCCAGCAGCCAAACCGGGACTAGCGGGGGGGCGAACACCGGGGAGCTGTTTTTT. Translation: CASSQTGTSGGANTGELFF.

The genes are TRBV3-1 (or the pseudogene TRBV3-2) and TRBJ2-7; weak D call: TRBD2 (5 bases). The length of the CDR3 is 18 residues. With 0 bases removed from V and 7 bases from J, the gap between germline ends came to 25 bases. In germline, CDR1 is LGHDT, CDR2 YNNKEL (reference sequence). The CDR3 DNA reads as TGTGCCAGCAGCCAAGATGGAGAGGGCTTCCCCCCGCTTGGGGAGCAGTACTTC. This sequence encodes CASSQDGEGFPPLGEQYF.